The 19 T cell receptor beta chains below were found in one sample sequenced in a study of OX40 agonist ivuxolimab in advanced cancers. Using immunoSEQ multiplex PCR, the repertoire was profiled, and TCRdb retains in-frame clones only, with some absent. The sample carries around 11,000 clones, 65% to 85% recorded once. This material consisted of CD4+ or CD8+ T cells sorted from blood, taken in a trial of the OX40 agonist ivuxolimab. These receptors all stem from an adult with an advanced solid tumor such as melanoma, head and neck, liver or kidney cancer.

This chain links TRBV7-9 with TRBJ2-7, with 7 bases aligning to TRBD1. Germline loops: CDR1 SEHNR, CDR2 FQNEAQ (reference sequence). This CDR3 spans 16 amino acids. Trimming removed 0 bases from V and 4 bases from J; junction bases left unmatched: 9. The CDR3 region has the DNA TGTGCCAGCAGCTTAGCGCGGGCAGGGGGTAATTACGAGCAGTACTTC. Translation: CASSLARAGGNYEQYF.

This rearrangement joins TRBV5-5 to TRBJ1-1; 8 bases align to TRBD1. Trimming cost V 2 bases and J 6 bases; bases outside gene matches: 6. The CDR3 covers 14 residues. CDR1 and CDR2 from the germline V gene are SGHKS and YYEKEE (reference sequence). CDR3 DNA sequence: TGTGCCAGCAGCTTAAGACAGGGGATTGCTGAAGCTTTCTTT. Translated: CASSLRQGIAEAFF.

This chain links TRBV5-4 with TRBJ2-7, with D uncertain. Trimming pared 0 bases from V and 2 bases from J, leaving 6 bases between. The CDR3 loop spans 13 amino acids. From germline, CDR1 is SGHNT and CDR2 YYREEE (reference sequence). CDR3 nucleotide sequence: TGTGCCAGCAGCTTGGGACCAACCTACGAGCAGTACTTC. This codes for CASSLGPTYEQYF.

This clone showed up just a few times. CDR3 residues: CASSWQGLEFAYNEQFF. The CDR3 DNA reads TGTGCCAGCAGCTGGCAAGGACTGGAGTTCGCCTACAATGAGCAGTTCTTC. The chain uses TRBV7-9 and TRBJ2-1; D may be TRBD2 (5 bases). CDR1 and CDR2 (germline): SEHNR, FQNEAQ (reference sequence). This CDR3 contains 17 residues. V dropped 4 bases and J dropped 2 bases, with 18 bases sitting between them. Drawing the rest from reference TRBV7-9 and TRBJ2-1, the complete variable domain is DTGVSQNPRHKITKRGQNVTFRCDPISEHNRLYWYRQTLGQGPEFLTYFQNEAQLEKSRLLSDRFSAERPKGSFSTLEIQRTEQGDSAMYLCASSWQGLEFAYNEQFFGPGTRLTVL.

The sample holds one count of this clone. The rearrangement uses TRBV19 and TRBJ1-5; no reliable D call. This CDR3 region has 12 residues. V was clipped by 6 bases and J by 4 bases, with 7 bases between them. Per germline, CDR1 LNHDA and CDR2 SQIVND (reference sequence). DNA of the CDR3: TGTGCCAGTAGGGTGAGTAATCAGCCCCAGCATTTT. Amino acids: CASRVSNQPQHF.

The V gene is TRBV6-1, the J gene TRBJ1-2, with D possibly matching TRBD1 (5 bases). The germline gives CDR1 MNHNS, CDR2 SASEGT. V was clipped by 2 bases and J by 1 base, with 14 bases between them. The CDR3 length is 16 residues. CDR3 sequence: CASSERIGTFNYGYTF. The CDR3 DNA reads as TGTGCCAGCAGTGAAAGGATAGGGACCTTTAACTATGGCTACACCTTC.

The gene calls are TRBV2 and TRBJ1-5, with 11 bases aligning to TRBD1. The germline gives CDR1 SNHLY, CDR2 FYNNEI. The CDR3 totals 16 residues. Trimming at V came to 6 bases and at J to 1 base, leaving 5 bases not matched to a gene. In DNA form, the CDR3 reads TGTGCCAGCAGCGGGACAGGGGGAAGGAGCAATCAGCCCCAGCATTTT. Its translation is CASSGTGGRSNQPQHF.

The V and J genes are TRBV1 and TRBJ2-7; the DNA was not compared with TRBD2, the D call given in the table. TRBV1 is recorded as a pseudogene. This CDR3 is 14 amino acids long. The CDR3 here is CTSSRSGGTYEQYF. CDR3 DNA sequence: TGCACCAGCAGCCGCAGCGGAGGCACCTACGAGCAGTACTTC.

This sequence joins TRBV7-6 and TRBJ2-7, with D possibly being TRBD1 (6 bases). The CDR3 has 15 amino acids. V lost 4 bases and J lost 1, with 14 bases in between. Germline values: CDR1 SGHVS, CDR2 FNYEAQ. CDR3 sequence: CASSSGQTKSYEQYF. The CDR3 nucleotides are TGTGCCAGCAGCTCCGGACAGACGAAATCCTACGAGCAGTACTTC.

The count of this clone is one. This chain joins TRBV4-2 and TRBJ2-3; D is unresolved. CDR1 and CDR2 (germline): LGHNA, YNFKEQ. Trimming removed 1 base at V and 0 bases at J, with 5 bases between. The CDR3 covers 14 residues. The CDR3 coding sequence is TGTGCCAGCAGCCAAGCCGGGAGCACAGATACGCAGTATTTT. This translates into CASSQAGSTDTQYF.

The CDR3 nucleotides read TGTGCCATATTAGACAGTTCCAATGAGCAGTTCTTC. It yields the protein CAILDSSNEQFF. The V gene is TRBV10-3, the J gene TRBJ2-1; a possible D gene is TRBD1 (5 bases). CDR3 size: 12 residues. Germline CDR1 ENHRY, CDR2 SYGVKD. The ends were cut back, 9 bases at V and 6 bases at J, with 12 bases in the middle.

The J gene is TRBJ1-6, the V gene TRBV6-1, with D maybe TRBD1 (5 bases). This CDR3 spans 14 amino acids. The V gene's germline CDR1 is MNHNS and CDR2 SASEGT. V lost 5 bases and J lost 9, with 14 bases in between. CDR3 bases: TGTGCCAGCAGTACAGGCTCGGGAGGTTCACCCCTCCACTTT. Its translation is CASSTGSGGSPLHF.

The chain has TRBV6-1 and TRBJ2-7; D remains ambiguous. Per the germline V gene, CDR1 is MNHNS and CDR2 is SASEGT. V dropped 6 bases and J dropped 0 bases, with 12 bases sitting between them. CDR3 length: 14 residues. In DNA form, the CDR3 reads TGTGCCAGCAGATTGGGAATCCGCTCCTACGAGCAGTACTTC. Amino acids: CASRLGIRSYEQYF.

This clone was detected a few times. V and J are TRBV9 and TRBJ2-1; TRBD2 agrees at 12 bases. The germline V gene has CDR1 SGDLS and CDR2 YYNGEE. The CDR3 runs to 15 residues. The V gene end was trimmed by 3 bases and the J gene end by 6 bases; junction bases not matched to a gene: 4. The CDR3 nucleotides are TGTGCCAGCAGCGGAGCTAGCGGGGGGGCCAATGAGCAGTTCTTC. Encoded protein: CASSGASGGANEQFF.

On this clone itself: A much larger clone lies a single base off, so this may be a read error. The CDR3 carries no conserved terminal phenylalanine or tryptophan, so it likely arises from a read error. The chain joins TRBV6-6 to TRBJ1-1; TRBD1 agrees at 7 bases. The trim removed 2 bases at V and 7 bases at J, leaving 1 base unmatched. This CDR3 region has 12 residues. CDR1 MNHNY and CDR2 SVGAGI come from the germline V gene (reference sequence). Here the CDR3 reads CASSYGDSEAFL. The CDR3 nucleotides read TGTGCCAGCAGTTACGGGGACAGTGAAGCTTTCCTT.

The J gene is TRBJ2-5, the V gene TRBV30; 7 bases agree with TRBD1. The CDR3 has 14 amino acids. Per germline, CDR1 GTSNPN and CDR2 SVGIG (reference sequence). The ends lost 2 bases at V and 1 base at J; junction bases unmatched: 4. CDR3 in DNA: TGTGCCTGGAGTCGGGGACAGACCCAAGAGACCCAGTACTTC. It yields the protein CAWSRGQTQETQYF. Based on the CDR3 plus reference TRBV30 and TRBJ2-5, the full variable domain is SQTIHQWPATLVQPVGSPLSLECTVEGTSNPNLYWYRQAAGRGLQLLFYSVGIGQISSEVPQNLSASRPQDRQFILSSKKLLLSDSGFYLCAWSRGQTQETQYFGPGTRLLVL.

The chain has TRBV4-1 and TRBJ2-7; tentative D call: TRBD1 (5 bases). The V gene lost 1 base and the J gene lost 3 bases, with 10 bases spanning the gap. The CDR3 is 14 amino acids. The germline V gene encodes CDR1 MGHRA and CDR2 YSYEKL. CDR3: CASSQGGQVYEQYF. The CDR3 coding sequence is TGCGCCAGCAGCCAAGGAGGACAAGTCTACGAGCAGTACTTC.

The chain joins TRBV2 to TRBJ2-3; 7 nucleotides match TRBD2. From germline, CDR1 is SNHLY and CDR2 FYNNEI. The V gene end was trimmed by 8 bases and the J gene end by 3 bases; junction bases not matched to a gene: 14. This CDR3 is 16 amino acids long. CDR3 loop: CASGERAGSKTDTQYF. As DNA, the CDR3 is TGTGCCAGCGGCGAAAGAGCGGGGAGTAAAACAGATACGCAGTATTTT. Full variable domain (outside the CDR3, taken from reference TRBV2 and TRBJ2-3): EPEVTQTPSHQVTQMGQEVILRCVPISNHLYFYWYRQILGQKVEFLVSFYNNEISEKSEIFDDQFSVERPDGSNFTLKIRSTKLEDSAMYFCASGERAGSKTDTQYFGPGTRLTVL.

The chain has TRBV30 and TRBJ2-7, with 12 bases that match TRBD2. From germline, CDR1 is GTSNPN and CDR2 SVGIG (reference sequence). This CDR3 region has 12 residues. The V and J ends lost 5 bases and 8 bases, in that order; junction bases with no gene match: 4. The chain's CDR3 is CAWLAGGPQQYF. Here the CDR3 DNA reads TGTGCCTGGCTAGCGGGGGGGCCCCAGCAGTACTTC.